This TCR beta chain came from a study of shared clonotypes between healthy human individuals. Measured with immunoSEQ multiplex PCR; TCRdb has only the in-frame clones, and not every one. Of about 380,000 clones in the sample, just over 95% are singletons; the top ten hold less than 0.35%. The clonotype comes from a man aged 30-40 years in good health. Source material: memory CD8+ T cells sorted from blood. Documented subset: CD45RO+ cells pooled with CCR7-negative TemRA cells.

CDR3 amino acids: CATSRELAGALSYEQYF. CDR3 in DNA: TGTGCCACCAGCAGAGAGCTAGCGGGAGCGCTCTCCTACGAGCAGTACTTC. The chain is built from TRBV15 and TRBJ2-7; 10 bases align to TRBD2. This CDR3 has 17 residues. From germline, CDR1 is LNHNV and CDR2 YYDKDF (reference sequence). Germline trimming cut 0 bases from V and 0 bases from J; bases unmatched to any gene: 5.